The rows below give T cell receptor beta chains drawn from one sample of a study of OX40 agonist ivuxolimab in advanced cancers. Sequencing was performed with immunoSEQ multiplex PCR; in TCRdb, only in-frame clones are kept and a portion is missing. The data show some 72,000 clones, approximately 90% seen once. The sequenced sample was CD4+ or CD8+ T cells sorted from blood, obtained in a trial of the OX40 agonist ivuxolimab. Receptor source: an adult with an advanced solid tumor such as melanoma, head and neck, liver or kidney cancer. Both conserved end residues are trimmed from each CDR3. Size tells how often a clone was seen (once, few, many) or the class of an expanded clone, and some rows leave it out.

V gene,J gene,clone size,CDR3 protein
TRBV6-4,TRBJ2-7,NA,ASSEEVNYEQY
TRBV5-1,TRBJ2-2,NA,ASSLEGLAELLTGELF
TRBV23-1,TRBJ2-2,NA,ASTGRTRTNTGELF
TRBV27,TRBJ2-7,NA,ASSPWTGSSYEQY
TRBV9,TRBJ2-1,NA,ASSGHRDEQF
TRBV5-1,TRBJ2-7,NA,ASSLDVTSGNYEQY
TRBV9,TRBJ2-3,NA,ASSPPVLADTQY
TRBV7-8,TRBJ2-7,once,ASSSSGARYEQY
TRBV6-5,TRBJ1-1,NA,ASSYSPQEMNTEAF
TRBV27,TRBJ1-6,NA,ASSPGWGSPLH
TRBV13,TRBJ2-7,NA,ASSLGQGEQY
TRBV27,TRBJ1-6,NA,ASSQGNSPLH
TRBV13,TRBJ2-7,NA,ASSLGGWSPYEQY
TRBV6-4,TRBJ2-1,NA,ASSRQGEEDEQF
TRBV30,TRBJ1-3,NA,AWMIRSSGNTIY
TRBV27,TRBJ2-7,NA,ASSLGLQDRIYEQY
TRBV25-1,TRBJ2-2,NA,ASVDRVAGELF
TRBV11-3,TRBJ2-3,NA,ASSLTYWDGDTQY
TRBV10-3,TRBJ1-2,NA,AISEPGRLYGYT
TRBV29-1,TRBJ1-2,NA,SVPEGGYT
TRBV9,TRBJ2-1,NA,ASSPGLAGALYNEQF
TRBV6-1,TRBJ2-5,NA,ASSAAGRYVETQY
TRBV19,TRBJ1-5,once,ASTGFYSNQPQH
TRBV6-5,TRBJ2-7,NA,ASSYSGTGGTYEQY
TRBV11-2,TRBJ1-1,NA,ASSLGSGLEAF
TRBV19,TRBJ2-5,NA,ASTSVGGGQETQY
TRBV11-3,TRBJ2-3,NA,ASQAEPTPTDTQY
TRBV7-9,TRBJ2-5,NA,ASSLGLQETQY
TRBV10-3,TRBJ2-1,NA,AISESRGLAGKMNEQF
TRBV7-9,TRBJ1-2,NA,ASSSDRDYGYT
TRBV9,TRBJ2-7,NA,ASSPGSYEQY
TRBV9,TRBJ1-4,NA,ASSVGGISEKLF
TRBV10-3,TRBJ2-5,NA,AISESMEGQETQY
TRBV9,TRBJ2-7,NA,ASSVAGADSYEQY
TRBV9,TRBJ1-2,NA,ASSVGQGDGYT
TRBV19,TRBJ1-1,NA,ASSIGVNVKAF
TRBV7-9,TRBJ2-4,NA,ASSPPGQLNIQY
TRBV5-5,TRBJ1-5,NA,ASSLWGASNQPQH
TRBV5-1,TRBJ2-1,NA,ASHASGNNNEQF
TRBV27,TRBJ1-2,NA,ASRLNRDSSYGYT
TRBV19,TRBJ1-1,NA,ASKDWEGTTEAF
TRBV27,TRBJ2-7,NA,ASSLGRGLEQY
TRBV2,TRBJ1-3,NA,ASSERPRPIY
TRBV27,TRBJ2-7,NA,ASSPSVGALTYEQY
TRBV4-1,TRBJ1-4,NA,ASSQERGAGQLGEKLF
TRBV29-1,TRBJ2-7,NA,SVTSTSGTSYEQY
TRBV9,TRBJ2-3,NA,ASSGFSRTSGGSTDTQY
TRBV7-8,TRBJ1-3,NA,ASSLGLSGNTIY
TRBV27,TRBJ2-7,NA,ASRRGQGIPYEQY
TRBV7-2,TRBJ2-7,NA,ASSLVIAPYEQY
TRBV7-9,TRBJ2-2,NA,ASSPGTVDDTGELF
TRBV27,TRBJ2-3,NA,ASRVGTSGSWGTQY
TRBV7-8,TRBJ2-2,NA,ASSLVGPAAGELF
TRBV5-6,TRBJ2-5,NA,ASSLVGGGTKETQY
TRBV7-6,TRBJ1-1,NA,ASSSRGVDTEAF